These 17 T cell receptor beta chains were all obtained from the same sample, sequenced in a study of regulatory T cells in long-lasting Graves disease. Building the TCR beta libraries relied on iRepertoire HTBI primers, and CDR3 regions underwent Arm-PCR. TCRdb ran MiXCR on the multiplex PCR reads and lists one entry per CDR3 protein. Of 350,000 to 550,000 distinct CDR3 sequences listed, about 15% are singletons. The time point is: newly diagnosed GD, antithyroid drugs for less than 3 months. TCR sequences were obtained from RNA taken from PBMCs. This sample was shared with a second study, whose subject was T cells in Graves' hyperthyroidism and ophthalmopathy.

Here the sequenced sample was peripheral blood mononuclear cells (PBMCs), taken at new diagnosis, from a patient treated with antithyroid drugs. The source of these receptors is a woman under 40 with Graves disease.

CDR3 DNA: TGTGCCAGCTCACCAACGGGAGTCCCCTACGAGCAGTACTTC. Its protein is CASSPTGVPYEQYF. The chain links TRBV18 to TRBJ2-7, with a weak D call TRBD2 (6 bases). The CDR3 has 14 amino acids. Germline V CDR1 and CDR2: KGHSH, LQKENI. Trimming cost V 2 bases and J 2 bases, with 10 bases left between them.

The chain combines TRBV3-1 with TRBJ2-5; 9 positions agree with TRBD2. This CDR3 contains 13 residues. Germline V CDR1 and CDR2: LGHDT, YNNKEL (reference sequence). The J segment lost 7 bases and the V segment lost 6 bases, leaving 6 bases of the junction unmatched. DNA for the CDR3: TGTGCCAGCAGATTAGCGGGAGACGTGACCCAGTACTTC. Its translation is CASRLAGDVTQYF.

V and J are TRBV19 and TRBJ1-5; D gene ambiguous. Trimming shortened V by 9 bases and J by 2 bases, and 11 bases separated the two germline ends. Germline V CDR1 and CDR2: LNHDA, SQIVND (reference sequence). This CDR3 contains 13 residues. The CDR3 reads CASRKLGNQPQHF. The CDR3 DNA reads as TGTGCCAGCCGAAAATTGGGCAATCAGCCCCAGCATTTT.

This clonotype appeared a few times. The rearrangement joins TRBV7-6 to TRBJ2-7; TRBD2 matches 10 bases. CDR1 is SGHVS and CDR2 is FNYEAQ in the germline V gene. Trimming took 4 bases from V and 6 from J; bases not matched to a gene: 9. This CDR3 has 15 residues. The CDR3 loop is CASSYLAGGRSEQYF. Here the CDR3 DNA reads TGTGCCAGCAGCTATTTAGCGGGAGGCCGCTCCGAGCAGTACTTC.

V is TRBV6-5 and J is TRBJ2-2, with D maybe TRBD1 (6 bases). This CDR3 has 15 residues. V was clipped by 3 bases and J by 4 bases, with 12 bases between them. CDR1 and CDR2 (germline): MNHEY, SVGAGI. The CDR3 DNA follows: TGTGCCAGCAGTTATACAGGGTCCGCCACCGGGGAGCTGTTTTTT. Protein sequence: CASSYTGSATGELFF.

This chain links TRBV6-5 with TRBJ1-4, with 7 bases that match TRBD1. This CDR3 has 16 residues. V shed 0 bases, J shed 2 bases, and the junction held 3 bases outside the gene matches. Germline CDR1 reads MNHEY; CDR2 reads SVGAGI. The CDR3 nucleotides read TGTGCCAGCAGTTACTCTCCGACAGGGACTAATGAAAAACTGTTTTTT. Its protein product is CASSYSPTGTNEKLFF.

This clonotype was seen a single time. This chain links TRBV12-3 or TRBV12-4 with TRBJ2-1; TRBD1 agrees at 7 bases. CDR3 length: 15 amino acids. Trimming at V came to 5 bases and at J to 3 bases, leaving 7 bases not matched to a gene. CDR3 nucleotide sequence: TGTGCCAGCAGTCGACAGGGTAATAACTACAATGAGCAGTTCTTC. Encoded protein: CASSRQGNNYNEQFF.

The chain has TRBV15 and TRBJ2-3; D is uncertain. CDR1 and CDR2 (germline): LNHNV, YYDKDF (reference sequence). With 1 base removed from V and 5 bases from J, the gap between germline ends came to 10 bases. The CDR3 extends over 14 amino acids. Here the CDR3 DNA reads TGTGCCACCAGCAGAGCCTTTCCCCGAGATACGCAGTATTTT. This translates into CATSRAFPRDTQYF.

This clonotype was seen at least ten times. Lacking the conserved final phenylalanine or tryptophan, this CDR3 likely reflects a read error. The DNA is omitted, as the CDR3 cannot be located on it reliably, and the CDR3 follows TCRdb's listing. The CDR3 sequence: CAISEQGSTLLV. The V and J genes are TRBV10-3 and TRBJ1-1; TRBD1, the D gene given by the table, was not confirmed from the DNA. Germline CDR1 reads ENHRY; CDR2 reads SYGVKD. The CDR3 length is 12 residues, termini included.

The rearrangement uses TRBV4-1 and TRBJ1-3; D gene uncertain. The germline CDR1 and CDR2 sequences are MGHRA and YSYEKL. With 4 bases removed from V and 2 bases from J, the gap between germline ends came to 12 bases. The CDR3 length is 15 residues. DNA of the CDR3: TGCGCCAGCAGCCCGGAGTTGCTGGCTGGAAACACCATATATTTT. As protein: CASSPELLAGNTIYF.

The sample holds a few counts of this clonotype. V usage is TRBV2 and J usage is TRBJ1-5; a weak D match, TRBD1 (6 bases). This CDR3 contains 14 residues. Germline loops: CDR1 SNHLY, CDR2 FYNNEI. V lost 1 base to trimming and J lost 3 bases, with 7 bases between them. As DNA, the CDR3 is TGTGCCAGCAGTGAAGGGACAGTCAATCAGCCCCAGCATTTT. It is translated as CASSEGTVNQPQHF.

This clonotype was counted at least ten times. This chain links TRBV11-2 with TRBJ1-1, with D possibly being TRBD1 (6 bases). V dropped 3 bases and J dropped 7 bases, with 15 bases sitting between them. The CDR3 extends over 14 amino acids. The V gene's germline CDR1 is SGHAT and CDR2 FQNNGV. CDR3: CASSFQQGRSEAFF. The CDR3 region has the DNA TGTGCCAGCAGCTTTCAACAGGGAAGGAGTGAAGCTTTCTTT.

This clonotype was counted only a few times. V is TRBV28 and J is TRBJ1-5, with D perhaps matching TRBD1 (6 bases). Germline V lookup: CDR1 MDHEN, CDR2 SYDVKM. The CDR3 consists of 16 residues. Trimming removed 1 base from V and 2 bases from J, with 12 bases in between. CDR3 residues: CASSLLGGWGNQPQHF. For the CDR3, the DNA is TGTGCCAGCAGTTTATTAGGGGGTTGGGGCAATCAGCCCCAGCATTTT.

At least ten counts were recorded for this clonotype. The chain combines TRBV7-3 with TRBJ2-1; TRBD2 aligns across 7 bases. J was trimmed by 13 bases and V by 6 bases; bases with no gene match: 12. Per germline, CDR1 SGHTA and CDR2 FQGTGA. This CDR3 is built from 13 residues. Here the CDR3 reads CASSQSGGTNQFF. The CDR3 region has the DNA TGTGCCAGCAGTCAAAGTGGGGGGACTAATCAGTTCTTC. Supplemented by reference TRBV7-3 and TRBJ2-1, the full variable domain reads GAGVSQTPSNKVTEKGKYVELRCDPISGHTALYWYRQSLGQGPEFLIYFQGTGAADDSGLPNDRFFAVRPEGSVSTLKIQRTERGDSAVYLCASSQSGGTNQFFGPGTRLTVL.

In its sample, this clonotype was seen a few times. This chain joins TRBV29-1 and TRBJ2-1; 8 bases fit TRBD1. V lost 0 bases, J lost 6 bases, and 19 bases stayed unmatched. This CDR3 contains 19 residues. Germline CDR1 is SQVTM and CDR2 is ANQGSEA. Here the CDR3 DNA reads TGCAGCGTTGAAGAGGACAGGGTATTCGGGGTCTCATCCCTCAATGAGCAGTTCTTC. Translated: CSVEEDRVFGVSSLNEQFF.

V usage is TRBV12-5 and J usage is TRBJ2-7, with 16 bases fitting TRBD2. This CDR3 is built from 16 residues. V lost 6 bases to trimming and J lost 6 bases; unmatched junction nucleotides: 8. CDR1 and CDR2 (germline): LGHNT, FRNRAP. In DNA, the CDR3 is TGTGCTAGTGGGGGGGGACTAGCGGGAGGGCCTGTCGAGCAGTACTTC. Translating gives CASGGGLAGGPVEQYF.

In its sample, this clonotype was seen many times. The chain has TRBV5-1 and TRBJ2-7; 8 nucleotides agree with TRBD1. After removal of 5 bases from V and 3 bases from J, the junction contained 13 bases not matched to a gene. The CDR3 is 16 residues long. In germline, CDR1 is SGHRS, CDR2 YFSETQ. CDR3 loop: CASRPGQGMDYYEQYF. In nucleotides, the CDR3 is TGCGCCAGCAGGCCTGGACAGGGTATGGACTACTACGAGCAGTACTTC.